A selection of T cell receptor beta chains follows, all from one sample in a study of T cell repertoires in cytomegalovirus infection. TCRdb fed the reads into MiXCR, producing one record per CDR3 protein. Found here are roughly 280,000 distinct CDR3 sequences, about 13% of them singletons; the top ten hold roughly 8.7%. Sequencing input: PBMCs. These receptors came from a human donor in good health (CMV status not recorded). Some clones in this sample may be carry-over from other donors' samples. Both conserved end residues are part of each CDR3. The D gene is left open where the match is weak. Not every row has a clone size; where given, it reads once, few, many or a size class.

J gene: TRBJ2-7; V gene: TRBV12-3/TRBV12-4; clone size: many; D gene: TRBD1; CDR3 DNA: TGTGCCAGCAGCTTGGGGACAGGGGCTGTAATTCTCTACGAGCAGTACTTC; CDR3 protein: CASSLGTGAVILYEQYF
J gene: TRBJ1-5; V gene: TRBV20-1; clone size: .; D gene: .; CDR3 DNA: TGCAGTGCCCAGCACAGGGACGATCAGCCCCAGCATTTT; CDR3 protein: CSAQHRDDQPQHF
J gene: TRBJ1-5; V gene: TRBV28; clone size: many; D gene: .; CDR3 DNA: TGTGCCAGCAGTCCGACAGTCTATCAGCCCCAGCATTTT; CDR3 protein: CASSPTVYQPQHF
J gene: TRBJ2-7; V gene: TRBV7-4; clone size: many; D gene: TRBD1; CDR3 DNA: TGTGCCAGCAGCTCATTGGACAGGCCCGAGCAGTACTTC; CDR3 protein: CASSSLDRPEQYF
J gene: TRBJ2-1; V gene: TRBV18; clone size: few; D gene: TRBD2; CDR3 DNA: TGTGCCAGCTCACCACCCGGGACTAGCGGGAGAATCTATGAGCAGTTCTTC; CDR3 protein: CASSPPGTSGRIYEQFF
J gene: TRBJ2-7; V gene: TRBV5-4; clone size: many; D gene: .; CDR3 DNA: TGTGCCAGCAGCTTGGGTGGGCCCAGGATTGACTACGAGCAGTACTTC; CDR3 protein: CASSLGGPRIDYEQYF
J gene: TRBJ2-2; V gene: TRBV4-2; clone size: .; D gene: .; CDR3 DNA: TGTGCCAGCAGCCAAGATCCTGACTTTGCGGGGGGGGAGCTGTTTTTT; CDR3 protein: CASSQDPDFAGGELFF
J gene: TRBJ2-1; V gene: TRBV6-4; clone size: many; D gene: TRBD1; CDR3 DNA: TGTGCCAGCAGTGCCGGGGACAGGGGGGTCGATGAGCAGTTCTTC; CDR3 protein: CASSAGDRGVDEQFF
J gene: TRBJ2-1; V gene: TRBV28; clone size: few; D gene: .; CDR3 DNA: TGTGCCAGCGCCGGTTCTAGCAATGAGCAGTTCTTC; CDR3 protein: CASAGSSNEQFF
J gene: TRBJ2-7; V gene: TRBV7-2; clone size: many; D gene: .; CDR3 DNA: TGTGCCAGCAGCTTATTTCCACGGGCCTCCTACGAGCAGTACTTC; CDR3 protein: CASSLFPRASYEQYF
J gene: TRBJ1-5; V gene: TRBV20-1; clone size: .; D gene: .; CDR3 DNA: TGCAGTTCTCTAGGCGCGTTGGACTGGAATCAGCCCCAGCATTTT; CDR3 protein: CSSLGALDWNQPQHF
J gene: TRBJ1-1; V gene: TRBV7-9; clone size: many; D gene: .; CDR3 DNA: TGTGCCAGCAGGCTACCACAGGGAATCGGCACTGAAGCTTTCTTT; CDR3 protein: CASRLPQGIGTEAFF
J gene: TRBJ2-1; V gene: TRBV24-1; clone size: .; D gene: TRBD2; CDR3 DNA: TGTGCCACCAGTGATTTTGGGGGAGGGCCTAACAATGAGCAGTTCTTC; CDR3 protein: CATSDFGGGPNNEQFF
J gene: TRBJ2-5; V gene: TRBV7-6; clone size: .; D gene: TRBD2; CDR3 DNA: TGTGCCAGCAGCTCCGGACTAGCGATGCTCCAAGAGACCCAGTACTTC; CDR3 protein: CASSSGLAMLQETQYF
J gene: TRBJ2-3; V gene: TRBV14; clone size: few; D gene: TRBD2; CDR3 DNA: TGTGCCAGCAGCCATGGACTAGGACTAGCAGCCACAGATACGCAGTATTTT; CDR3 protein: CASSHGLGLAATDTQYF
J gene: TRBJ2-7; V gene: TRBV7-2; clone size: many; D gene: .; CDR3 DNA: TGTGCCAGCAGCTTAGGACGCGGGACCACCTACGAGCAGTACTTC; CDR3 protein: CASSLGRGTTYEQYF
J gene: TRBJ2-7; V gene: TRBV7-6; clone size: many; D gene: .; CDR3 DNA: TGTGCCAGCAGCTTAGAGGTAGTGTCCTACGAGCAGTACTTC; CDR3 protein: CASSLEVVSYEQYF
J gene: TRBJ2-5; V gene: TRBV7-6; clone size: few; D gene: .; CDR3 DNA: TGTGCCAGCAGCACGGACGGGGAGACCCAGTACTTC; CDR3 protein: CASSTDGETQYF
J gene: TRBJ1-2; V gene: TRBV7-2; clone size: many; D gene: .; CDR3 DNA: TGTGCCAGCAGCTTCCGGGCCGACTCCTATGGCTACACCTTC; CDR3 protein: CASSFRADSYGYTF
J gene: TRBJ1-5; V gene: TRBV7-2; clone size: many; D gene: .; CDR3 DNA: TGTGCCAGCAGCTTAGTGCGTACAACCTCTAGCAATCAGCCCCAGCATTTT; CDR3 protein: CASSLVRTTSSNQPQHF
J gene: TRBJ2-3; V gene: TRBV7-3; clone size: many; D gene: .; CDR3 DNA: TGTGCCAGCAGCTCAACCGCAGAAGCAGATACGCAGTATTTT; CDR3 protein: CASSSTAEADTQYF
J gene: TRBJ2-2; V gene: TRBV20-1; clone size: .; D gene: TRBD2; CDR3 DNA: TGCAGTGCTAGCCTCACGGGGGGGATAAACACCGGGGAGCTGTTTTTT; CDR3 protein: CSASLTGGINTGELFF
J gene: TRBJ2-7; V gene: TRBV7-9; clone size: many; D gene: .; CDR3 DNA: TGTGCCAGCAGCACCCCAGGGGGGCCCTACGAGCAGTACTTC; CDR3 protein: CASSTPGGPYEQYF
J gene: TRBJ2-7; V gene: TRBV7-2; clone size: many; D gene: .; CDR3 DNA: TGTGCCAGCAGCTTAGATTCTCGCGCGGACACACTTTTC; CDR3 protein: CASSLDSRADTLF
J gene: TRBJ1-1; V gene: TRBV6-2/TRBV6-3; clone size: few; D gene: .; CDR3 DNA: TGTGCCAGCAGTTACCCTCCTGGGGTACAGATTGAAGCTTTCTTT; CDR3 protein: CASSYPPGVQIEAFF
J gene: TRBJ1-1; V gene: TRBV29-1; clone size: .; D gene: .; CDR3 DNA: TGCAGCGATTGGACCCTGAACACTGAAGCTTTCTTT; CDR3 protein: CSDWTLNTEAFF
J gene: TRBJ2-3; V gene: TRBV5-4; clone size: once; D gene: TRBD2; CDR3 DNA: TGTGCCAGCAGCAGGACCGCTAGCGGGAGGCAATCTAGCACAGATACGCAGTATTTT; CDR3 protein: CASSRTASGRQSSTDTQYF
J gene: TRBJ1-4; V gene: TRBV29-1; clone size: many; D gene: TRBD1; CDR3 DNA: TGCAGCGTTATGGGTGATACAGGGGGCCGTGAAAAACTGTTTTTT; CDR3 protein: CSVMGDTGGREKLFF
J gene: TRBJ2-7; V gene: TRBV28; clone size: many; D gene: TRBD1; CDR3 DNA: TGTGCCAGCAGTTTCCGCGGACAGGGATCGGAGGAGCAGTACTTC; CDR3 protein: CASSFRGQGSEEQYF
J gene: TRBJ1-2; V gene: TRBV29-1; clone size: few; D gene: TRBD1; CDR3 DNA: TGCAGCGTGGGGGGACAGGTCCAAGCTAACTATGGCTACACCTTC; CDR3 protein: CSVGGQVQANYGYTF
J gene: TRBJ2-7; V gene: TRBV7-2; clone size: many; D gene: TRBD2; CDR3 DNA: TGTGCCAGCAGCTTAGTTGAAGCGGGAATCCCCCGCTACGAGCAGTACTTC; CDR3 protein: CASSLVEAGIPRYEQYF
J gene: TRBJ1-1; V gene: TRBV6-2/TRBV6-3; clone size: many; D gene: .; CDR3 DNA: TGTGCCAGCAGTGCTAGACAGGACTTTGAAGCTTTCTTT; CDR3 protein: CASSARQDFEAFF
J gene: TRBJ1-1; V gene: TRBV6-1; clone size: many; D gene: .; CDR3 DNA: TGTGCCAGCACGACAGTGGTGAACACTGAAGCTTTCTTT; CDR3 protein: CASTTVVNTEAFF
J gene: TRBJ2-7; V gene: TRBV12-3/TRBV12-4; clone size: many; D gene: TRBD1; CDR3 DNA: TGTGCCAGCAGTTTTACGGGACAGAGGTACGAGCAGTACTTC; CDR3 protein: CASSFTGQRYEQYF
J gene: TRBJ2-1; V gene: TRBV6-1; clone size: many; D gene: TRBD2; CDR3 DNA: TGTGCCAGCAGTGAAATAGCGGGGGGGCCCAGCTCCTACAATGAGCAGTTCTTC; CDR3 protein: CASSEIAGGPSSYNEQFF
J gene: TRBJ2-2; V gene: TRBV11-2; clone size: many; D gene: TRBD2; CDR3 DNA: TGTGCCAGCAGCCCCAGGTCTAGCGGGAGTATCACCGGGGAGCTGTTTTTT; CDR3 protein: CASSPRSSGSITGELFF
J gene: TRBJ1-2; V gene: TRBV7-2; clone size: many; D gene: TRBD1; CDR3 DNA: TGTGCCAGCAGCTTAGCCTCGACAGGGAACTATGGCTACACCTTC; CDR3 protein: CASSLASTGNYGYTF
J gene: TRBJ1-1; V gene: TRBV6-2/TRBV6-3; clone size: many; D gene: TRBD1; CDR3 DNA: TGTGCCAGCAGTTACCGACAGGGAGGGCCCGACACTGAAGCTTTCTTT; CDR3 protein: CASSYRQGGPDTEAFF
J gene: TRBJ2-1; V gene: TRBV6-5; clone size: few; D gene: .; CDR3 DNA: TGTGCCAGCAGTTACTTCGGGACGCCTTCCTACAATGAGCAGTTCTTC; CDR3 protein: CASSYFGTPSYNEQFF
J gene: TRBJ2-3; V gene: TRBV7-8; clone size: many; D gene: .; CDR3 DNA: TGTGCCAGCAGCTTGGGCGCCAGCACAGATACGCAGTATTTT; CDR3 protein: CASSLGASTDTQYF
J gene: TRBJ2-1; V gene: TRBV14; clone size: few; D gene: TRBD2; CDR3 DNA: TGTGCCAGCAGCCTGGGACTAGCTGGGAGGGATGAGCAGTTCTTC; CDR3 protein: CASSLGLAGRDEQFF
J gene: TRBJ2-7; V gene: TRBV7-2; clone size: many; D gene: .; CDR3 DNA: TGTGCCAGCAGCTCGTCAGGGTACGGCGAGCAGTACTTC; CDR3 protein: CASSSSGYGEQYF
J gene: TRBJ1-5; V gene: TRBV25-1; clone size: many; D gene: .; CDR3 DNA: TGTGCCAGCAGCCATGGAGGGATAGGTCAGCCCCAGCATTTT; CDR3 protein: CASSHGGIGQPQHF
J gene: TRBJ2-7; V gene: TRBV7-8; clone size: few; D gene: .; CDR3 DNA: TGTGCCAGCAGCTTAGCCTTAGGGCCCTCCTACGAGCAGTACTTC; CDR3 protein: CASSLALGPSYEQYF
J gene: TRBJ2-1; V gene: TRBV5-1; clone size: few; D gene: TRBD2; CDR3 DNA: TGCGCCAGCAGCCCTAGCGGGGGGTCCGAGGTTAGGCAGTTCTTC; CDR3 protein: CASSPSGGSEVRQFF